This is a list of T cell receptor beta chains from one sample in a study of breast tumors, draining lymph nodes, adjacent tissues. Using its own MiXCR run on the multiplex PCR reads, TCRdb lists one record per CDR3 protein. The sample consists of around 230,000 distinct CDR3 sequences, less than 45% of them appearing once. The sequenced sample was axillary lymph node tissue. The receptors were gathered from a female donor with breast cancer. Some clones in this sample may be carry-over from other donors' samples. Both conserved end residues are part of each CDR3. D genes are given only for firm matches. Clone size appears in some rows only: once, few, many, or a class for an expanded clone.

cdr3_aa cdr3_nt v_call clone_size j_call d_call
CASSQDPGTQYF TGTGCCAGCAGCCAGGACCCCGGTACGCAGTATTTT TRBV3-1 few TRBJ2-3 .
CASSLGRGAPRLVGKNIQYF TGTGCCAGCAGTCTGGGCCGTGGGGCGCCCCGACTAGTCGGCAAAAACATTCAGTACTTC TRBV6-2/TRBV6-3 . TRBJ2-4 .
CASSADRAACYGYTF TGTGCCAGCAGCGCGGACAGGGCTGCGTGCTATGGCTACACCTTC TRBV6-5 . TRBJ1-2 TRBD1
CASSLSQETQYF TGTGCCAGCAGTTTATCCCAAGAGACCCAGTACTTC TRBV6-1 . TRBJ2-5 .
CATSKKGGNQPQYF TGTGCCACCAGCAAAAAGGGGGGCAATCAGCCCCAGTACTTC TRBV15 . TRBJ2-5 .
CASSLDLPGEQFF TGTGCCAGCAGCTTAGATCTCCCGGGGGAGCAGTTCTTC TRBV7-6 . TRBJ2-1 .
CASSTITGDEKLFF TGTGCCAGCAGCACCATAACGGGGGATGAAAAACTGTTTTTT TRBV7-9 many TRBJ1-4 .
CASSLLAGSSNEQFF TGTGCCAGCAGCTTATTAGCGGGATCTTCTAATGAGCAGTTCTTC TRBV11-3 many TRBJ2-1 TRBD2
CASSYSWGEHVNEQFF TGTGCCAGCAGTTACTCTTGGGGGGAGCATGTGAATGAGCAGTTCTTC TRBV6-5 . TRBJ2-1 .
CASSVGTGMGDTTYF TGTGCCAGCAGCGTAGGGACAGGGATGGGAGACACCACATATTTT TRBV9 . TRBJ1-3 TRBD1
CATSDLLEHEHNSPLHF TGTGCCACCAGTGATTTGCTGGAACATGAACATAATTCACCCCTCCACTTT TRBV24-1 . TRBJ1-6 .
CASRIAGSTSGRVYNEQFF TGTGCCAGCAGGATCGCAGGTTCGACTAGCGGGAGGGTATACAATGAGCAGTTCTTC TRBV2 . TRBJ2-1 TRBD2
CASTLLAGGSSTDTQYF TGTGCCAGCACACTACTAGCGGGGGGCTCTAGCACAGATACGCAGTATTTT TRBV2 . TRBJ2-3 TRBD2
CASSRYGTGELYF TGTGCCAGTTCCCGCTATGGCACCGGGGAGCTGTACTTC TRBV19 . TRBJ2-7 .
CASTEDHYRQRVNSPLHF TGTGCCAGCACTGAGGACCACTATAGACAGAGAGTTAATTCACCCCTCCACTTT TRBV6-1 many TRBJ1-6 .
CASSGDQTGNEETQYF TGCGCCAGCAGTGGGGACCAGACAGGGAACGAAGAGACCCAGTACTTC TRBV10-1 once TRBJ2-5 TRBD1
CASSFLAEDTQYF TGTGCCAGCAGCTTTTTAGCAGAAGATACGCAGTATTTT TRBV7-3 many TRBJ2-3 .
CASSEKAVWGAKGYEQYF TGTGCCAGCAGTGAGAAAGCTGTTTGGGGGGCCAAGGGCTACGAGCAGTACTTC TRBV6-1 . TRBJ2-7 .
CASSQGRDSRPDTQYF TGCGCCAGCAGCCAAGGGAGAGATAGTCGCCCAGATACGCAGTATTTT TRBV4-1 many TRBJ2-3 .
CASSPPVEGRGEQYF TGTGCCAGCTCCCCCCCCGTAGAGGGACGGGGCGAGCAGTACTTC TRBV18 . TRBJ2-7 .
CASSIGVGGLETQYF TGTGCCAGTAGTATAGGGGTGGGGGGGCTCGAGACCCAGTACTTC TRBV19 many TRBJ2-5 .
CASSPLGTGREQYF TGTGCCAGCTCACCCCTGGGGACTGGACGAGAGCAGTACTTC TRBV18 many TRBJ2-7 .
CATGQGAFYEQYFGPGTIYF . TRBV10-3 . TRBJ1-3 .
CASSQEPPASPYNSPLHF TGCGCCAGCAGCCAAGAGCCTCCAGCCAGCCCCTATAATTCACCCCTCCACTTT TRBV4-1 . TRBJ1-6 .
CASSQDLFYGYTF TGTGCCAGCAGCCAAGATCTATTCTATGGCTACACCTTC TRBV4-2 many TRBJ1-2 .
CSARDHRGAKNIQYF TGCAGTGCTAGAGATCATAGGGGGGCTAAAAACATTCAGTACTTC TRBV20-1 many TRBJ2-4 .
CSAAPASGYNEQFF TGCAGTGCTGCCCCGGCTAGCGGGTACAATGAGCAGTTCTTC TRBV20-1 many TRBJ2-1 TRBD2
CSARGPSYNEQFF TGCAGTGCTAGGGGCCCCTCCTACAATGAGCAGTTCTTC TRBV20-1 many TRBJ2-1 .
CASSEGEANVLTF TGTGCCAGCAGCGAGGGGGAGGCCAACGTCCTGACTTTC TRBV7-8 . TRBJ2-6 .
CASSLDLDTSSGNTIYF TGTGCCAGCAGCTTAGATCTCGACACCAGCTCTGGAAACACCATATATTTT TRBV11-2 many TRBJ1-3 .
CASSWVLGGTDTQYF TGTGCCAGCAGTTGGGTCCTGGGAGGCACAGATACGCAGTATTTT TRBV11-3 many TRBJ2-3 .
CASSFRDSLLNTEAFF TGTGCCAGCAGCTTCCGGGACAGCCTTCTGAACACTGAAGCTTTCTTT TRBV5-5 . TRBJ1-1 TRBD1
CSAISGTYEQYF TGCAGTGCGATCTCCGGGACCTACGAGCAGTACTTC TRBV20-1 . TRBJ2-7 .
CASSRSRELTDTQYF TGTGCCAGCAGCCGATCCAGAGAACTCACAGATACGCAGTATTTT TRBV7-9 many TRBJ2-3 .
CASSHKRGASVGQETQYF TGCGCCAGCAGCCACAAAAGAGGGGCTAGCGTGGGCCAAGAGACCCAGTACTTC TRBV4-1 many TRBJ2-5 .
CASSPPGSSLSYTF TGTGCCAGCAGTCCCCCTGGGTCGAGCTTGAGCTACACCTTC TRBV28 . TRBJ1-2 .
CSARYPGTGANEQFF TGCAGTGCTAGGTATCCCGGGACAGGGGCCAATGAGCAGTTCTTC TRBV20-1 . TRBJ2-1 TRBD1
CASSSGTRSGEQYF TGTGCCAGCAGTTCCGGGACTAGGTCTGGCGAGCAGTACTTC TRBV2 . TRBJ2-7 TRBD2
CASSWTGGSQETQYF TGTGCCAGCAGTTGGACAGGGGGTTCCCAAGAGACCCAGTACTTC TRBV12-3/TRBV12-4 . TRBJ2-5 TRBD1
CSAESGNTIYF TGCAGTGCAGAATCTGGAAACACCATATATTTT TRBV20-1 . TRBJ1-3 .
CAMNRDTLNTEAFF TGTGCCATGAACCGGGACACTTTGAACACTGAAGCTTTCTTT TRBV10-3 . TRBJ1-1 .
CASSFGLAGDSTDTQYF TGTGCCAGCAGCTTTGGACTAGCGGGGGACAGCACAGATACGCAGTATTTT TRBV5-6 many TRBJ2-3 TRBD2
CSASGLAGAPFGADTQYF TGCAGTGCTAGTGGGCTAGCGGGGGCCCCGTTTGGGGCAGATACGCAGTATTTT TRBV20-1 few TRBJ2-3 TRBD2
CSSQGYEQFF TGCAGCTCACAGGGATATGAGCAGTTCTTC TRBV29-1 . TRBJ2-1 .
CASSWSGGLNEQFF TGTGCCAGCAGTTGGTCGGGGGGGCTGAATGAGCAGTTCTTC TRBV12-3/TRBV12-4 many TRBJ2-1 TRBD2
CASGSGAGVNEQFF TGTGCCAGCGGCTCCGGCGCGGGAGTAAATGAGCAGTTCTTC TRBV7-3 many TRBJ2-1 TRBD2
CASSEGGRGFTDTQYF TGTGCCAGCAGCGAAGGCGGGAGGGGTTTTACAGATACGCAGTATTTT TRBV9 many TRBJ2-3 TRBD2
CASSSPNRGGNSPLHF TGTGCCAGCAGCTCGCCTAACAGGGGCGGGAATTCACCCCTCCACTTT TRBV5-4 many TRBJ1-6 TRBD1
CAIRPTGIIEEKLLF TGTGCCATCAGACCCACAGGGATAATAGAGGAAAAACTGCTTTTT TRBV10-3 . TRBJ1-4 .
CASSHKGAGGNTQYF TGTGCCAGCAGTCATAAGGGGGCTGGGGGTAATACGCAGTATTTT TRBV6-5 many TRBJ2-3 TRBD1
CSAPAGSSYNEQFF TGCAGTGCCCCAGCGGGGAGCTCCTACAATGAGCAGTTCTTC TRBV20-1 many TRBJ2-1 TRBD2
CASSRKGPGGTDTQYF TGTGCCAGCAGCAGGAAAGGCCCAGGGGGCACAGATACGCAGTATTTT TRBV7-3 many TRBJ2-3 .
CASSPLGANVLTF TGTGCCAGCAGCCCGTTGGGGGCCAACGTCCTGACTTTC TRBV3-1 many TRBJ2-6 .